This T cell receptor (beta chain) is drawn from a study of T-cell memory formation after mild COVID-19. Study-level points and caveats: Memory cells collected pre-infection included some clones that later responded, suggesting cross-reactive memory joined.

The table lists this clonotype with a few counts. What it recognizes is unknown. From 5'RACE with constant-segment primers came TCR alpha and TCR beta cDNA libraries that carried sample barcodes and UMIs. TCRdb processed the 5' RACE reads anew with MiXCR; each CDR3 protein has one entry. Among about 430,000 distinct CDR3 sequences, about 24% were seen once, and the ten largest hold roughly 9.7%. CDR1 and CDR2 (germline): SEHNR, FQNEAQ (reference sequence). CDR3 length equals 14 residues. The trim removed 5 bases at V and 4 bases at J, leaving 8 bases unmatched. The TCR comes from an adult woman who had mild COVID-19 (a few samples of this study predate the infection). Cell type and time point are not known. The chain joins TRBV7-9 to TRBJ2-7; 7 nucleotides align to TRBD1. Sequenced sample: PBMCs or a T cell subset sorted from them (not recorded which). The chain's CDR3 is CASSPRDRLYEQYF. DNA for the CDR3: TGTGCCAGCAGCCCTCGGGACAGATTGTACGAGCAGTACTTC.